This entry is about one T cell receptor beta chain. Its cognate antigen is unknown. Primers: 60 Vbeta forward and 13 Jbeta reverse. The protocol was immunoSEQ multiplex PCR, while the TCRdb copy is restricted to in-frame clones and leaves out a portion. The sample carries a few hundred thousand clones, approximately 81% recorded once. The CDR3 consists of 14 residues. Germline V gene sequence: CDR1 SGHTA, CDR2 FQGNSA. V was clipped by 5 bases and J by 4 bases, with 14 bases between them. Healthy bone marrow donors supplied every sample. These data originate in a study of cytomegalovirus exposure and HLA in healthy donors. Findings and limits, study-wide: TRBV6-2, TRBV6-3 and some other V segments were excluded as indistinguishable. TCR beta V- and J-gene trimming was later associated with a missense DCLRE1C variant.

This chain uses TRBV7-2 with TRBJ1-1; D uncertain. This clonotype was obtained from a woman aged 55-70 years in good health and CMV-seropositive. The sequencing input was PBMCs. The CDR3 DNA reads TGTGCCAGCAGCCGCCAGGTCGGGAGCACTGAAGCTTTCTTT. Translated: CASSRQVGSTEAFF. Full variable domain (remainder filled in from reference TRBV7-2 and TRBJ1-1): GAGVSQSPSNKVTEKGKDVELRCDPISGHTALYWYRQSLGQGLEFLIYFQGNSAPDKSGLPSDRFSAERTGGSVSTLTIQRTQQEDSAVYLCASSRQVGSTEAFFGQGTRLTVV.